This TCR beta chain was captured in a study of glioma-infiltrating T cells after dendritic cell vaccination. V lost 4 bases, J lost 6 bases, and 11 bases stayed unmatched. Per germline, CDR1 SGHRS and CDR2 YFSETQ. The CDR3 has 16 amino acids. Assay: immunoSEQ multiplex PCR; the TCRdb copy retains only in-frame clones and omits some. The sample includes 90,000 to 100,000 clones, about 80% of them seen just once. Sample: blood, taken before dendritic cell vaccination. This clonotype was obtained from a human donor with glioblastoma. V usage is TRBV5-1 and J usage is TRBJ2-1; 9 bases fit TRBD1. The DNA for the CDR3 is TGCGCCAGCAGCGAAACAGGGGGCGTGGGGGCCAATGAGCAGTTCTTC. Translation: CASSETGGVGANEQFF. The variable domain in full, completed from reference TRBV5-1 and TRBJ2-1, reads KAGVTQTPRYLIKTRGQQVTLSCSPISGHRSVSWYQQTPGQGLQFLFEYFSETQRNKGNFPGRFSGRQFSNSRSEMNVSTLELGDSALYLCASSETGGVGANEQFFGPGTRLTVL.